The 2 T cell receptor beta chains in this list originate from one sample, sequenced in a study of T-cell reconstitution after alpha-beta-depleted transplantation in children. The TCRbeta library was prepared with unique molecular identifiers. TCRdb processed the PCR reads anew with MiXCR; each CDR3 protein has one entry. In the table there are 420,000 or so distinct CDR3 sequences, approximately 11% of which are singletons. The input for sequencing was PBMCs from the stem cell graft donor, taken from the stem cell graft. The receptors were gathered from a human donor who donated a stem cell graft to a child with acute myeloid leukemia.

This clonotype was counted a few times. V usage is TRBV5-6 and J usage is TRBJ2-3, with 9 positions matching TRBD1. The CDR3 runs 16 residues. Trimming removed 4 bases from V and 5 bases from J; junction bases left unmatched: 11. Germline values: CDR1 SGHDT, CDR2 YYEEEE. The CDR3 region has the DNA TGTGCCAGCAGCCCTATCCGGACAGGGGAGGTAGATACGCAGTATTTT. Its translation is CASSPIRTGEVDTQYF.

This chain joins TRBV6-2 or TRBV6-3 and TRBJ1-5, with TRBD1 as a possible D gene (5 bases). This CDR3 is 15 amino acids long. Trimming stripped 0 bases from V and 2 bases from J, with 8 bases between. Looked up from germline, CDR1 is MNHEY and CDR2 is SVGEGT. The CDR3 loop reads CASSYSTGGNQPQHF. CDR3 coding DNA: TGTGCCAGCAGTTACTCAACGGGGGGCAATCAGCCCCAGCATTTT.